What follows are 10 T cell receptor beta chains derived from one specimen sequenced in a study of blood T cell repertoires in COVID-19. Sequenced by immunoSEQ multiplex PCR; TCRdb stores in-frame clones only, minus some. The sample shows under 300,000 clones, 70% to 90% of them seen only once. Input material: peripheral blood. The receptors shown here come from a woman in her twenties or thirties with active or convalescent COVID-19.

The rearrangement links TRBV18 to TRBJ2-7, with TRBD1 identical over 8 bases. The germline CDR1 and CDR2 sequences are KGHSH and LQKENI. The CDR3 sequence is 14 residues long. The V gene end was trimmed by 3 bases and the J gene end by 5 bases; junction bases not matched to a gene: 6. CDR3 bases: TGTGCCAGCTCACCGGACAGGGTTGGGAACGAGCAGTACTTC. Translation gives CASSPDRVGNEQYF.

This clone was detected once. The chain recombines TRBV27 with TRBJ2-3, with 13 bases that match TRBD2. In germline, CDR1 is MNHEY, CDR2 SMNVEV (reference sequence). V was pared by 5 bases and J by 6 bases, with 23 bases of the junction left unmatched. The CDR3 sequence is 21 residues long. The CDR3 loop reads CASSVRPLAGGLQDRLDTQYF. The CDR3 nucleotides are TGTGCCAGCAGTGTCCGGCCACTAGCGGGGGGGCTCCAGGACCGCTTGGATACGCAGTATTTT.

This chain links TRBV20-1 with TRBJ1-4; 7 nucleotides line up with TRBD1. The CDR3 extends over 14 amino acids. V gave up 3 bases and J gave up 8 bases; unmatched junction bases: 9. Per germline, CDR1 DFQATT and CDR2 SNEGSKA (reference sequence). The CDR3, as DNA: TGCAGTGCTAGTAGGACAGGCTGGGGCGAAAAACTGTTTTTT. This encodes CSASRTGWGEKLFF.

Regarding this clone: This sample also contains other DNA sequences that code for the same CDR3. V is TRBV5-1 and J is TRBJ1-4; unclear D gene. V was pared by 3 bases and J by 2 bases, with 5 bases between. Per the germline V gene, CDR1 is SGHRS and CDR2 is YFSETQ. The CDR3 length is 13 residues. The chain's CDR3 is CASSYSTNEKLFF. CDR3 DNA: TGCGCCAGCAGCTACAGTACTAATGAAAAACTGTTTTTT.

The J gene is TRBJ1-1, the V gene TRBV28; D may be TRBD1 (6 bases). The germline gives CDR1 MDHEN, CDR2 SYDVKM. Trimming removed 6 bases at V and 7 bases at J, with 9 bases between. The CDR3 length is 11 residues. The CDR3, as DNA: TGTGCCAGCAGAACAGGGTTTGAAGCTTTCTTT. Its protein product is CASRTGFEAFF.

On this clone itself: The identical CDR3 is also encoded by other nucleotide sequences in the sample. The rearrangement links TRBV2 to TRBJ1-1; D is possibly TRBD1 (6 bases). This CDR3 comprises 14 residues. The V gene lost 6 bases and the J gene lost 0 bases, with 11 bases spanning the gap. Germline CDR1 SNHLY, CDR2 FYNNEI. The CDR3 here is CASSGQGMNTEAFF. The CDR3 DNA reads as TGTGCCAGCAGCGGGCAGGGGATGAACACTGAAGCTTTCTTT.

J is TRBJ2-5 and V is TRBV2; perhaps TRBD2 as D (5 bases). V dropped 5 bases and J dropped 5 bases, with 9 bases sitting between them. The CDR3 length is 12 residues. Germline CDR1 is SNHLY and CDR2 is FYNNEI. This chain's CDR3 is CASSPTGETQYF. For the CDR3, the DNA is TGTGCCAGCAGTCCAACGGGGGAGACCCAGTACTTC.

This clone has a handful of counts. This rearrangement joins TRBV7-8 to TRBJ2-3; D gene unclear. Between the trimmed V and J ends, which lost 5 bases and 2 bases, there was a span of 11 bases. The CDR3 contains 14 residues. CDR1 is SGHVS and CDR2 is FQNEAQ in the germline V gene. The CDR3 DNA reads TGTGCCAGCAGCCTTGCGGCTTTCACAGATACGCAGTATTTT. Translated: CASSLAAFTDTQYF.

This chain links TRBV5-6 with TRBJ2-3, with D possibly being TRBD2 (5 bases). This CDR3 spans 14 amino acids. Trimming stripped 1 base from V and 3 bases from J, with 9 bases between. Germline lookup yields CDR1 SGHDT and CDR2 YYEEEE. CDR3 in DNA: TGTGCCAGCAGCTTGTTAGGGAGTACAGATACGCAGTATTTT. Translated, it gives CASSLLGSTDTQYF.

This chain connects TRBV7-3 to TRBJ2-1, with 10 bases aligning to TRBD1. V was pared by 5 bases and J by 3 bases, with 7 bases of the junction left unmatched. Germline V gives CDR1 SGHTA, CDR2 FQGTGA. CDR3 length equals 16 residues. The DNA for the CDR3 is TGTGCCAGCAGCCCTTCGGGACAGGGGTTCTACAATGAGCAGTTCTTC. It specifies CASSPSGQGFYNEQFF.